Each of the 28 T cell receptor beta chains below was sequenced from the same sample in a study of T cells in localized non-small cell lung cancer. Clones were sequenced by immunoSEQ multiplex PCR, and TCRdb holds only the in-frame ones, with some missing. The sample holds some 7,800 clones; 80% to 90% are singletons and the top ten take about 28%. The sample in question was peripheral blood, obtained before any cancer treatment. These receptor sequences come from a male donor older than 55 with stage III lung adenocarcinoma.

The rearrangement links TRBV9 to TRBJ2-3, with no clear D. V was cut by 3 bases and J by 5 bases, with 7 bases left in between. The CDR3 runs to 12 residues. Germline loops: CDR1 SGDLS, CDR2 YYNGEE. CDR3 residues: CASSGPRDTQYF. In DNA, the CDR3 is TGTGCCAGCAGCGGGCCCCGAGATACGCAGTATTTT. The full variable domain, rest sourced from reference TRBV9 and TRBJ2-3, is DSGVTQTPKHLITATGQRVTLRCSPRSGDLSVYWYQQSLDQGLQFLIQYYNGEERAKGNILERFSAQQFPDLHSELNLSSLELGDSALYFCASSGPRDTQYFGPGTRLTVL.

This chain uses TRBV27 with TRBJ1-5; 9 bases agree with TRBD1. J was trimmed by 4 bases and V by 6 bases; bases with no gene match: 7. The CDR3 loop spans 15 amino acids. The germline CDR1 and CDR2 sequences are MNHEY and SMNVEV (reference sequence). The CDR3 is CASSPGQGGNQPQHF. In nucleotides, the CDR3 is TGTGCCAGCAGCCCGGGACAGGGAGGGAATCAGCCCCAGCATTTT.

For the CDR3, the DNA is TGTGCCAGCAGCCCTCAGGCGGGTTATAGCAATCAGCCCCAGCATTTT. This sequence encodes CASSPQAGYSNQPQHF. This chain joins TRBV7-8 and TRBJ1-5; the D is unclear. The CDR3 spans 16 residues. Germline-derived CDR1 and CDR2 are SGHVS and FQNEAQ. The germline V and J ends were trimmed by 5 bases and 0 bases, with 14 bases remaining between them.

The chain couples TRBV28 to TRBJ2-7, with TRBD2 matching 7 bases. V shed 3 bases, J shed 4 bases, and the junction held 6 bases outside the gene matches. The CDR3 runs 14 residues. Germline V gene sequence: CDR1 MDHEN, CDR2 SYDVKM. The CDR3 protein is CASSFSTSDYEQYF. CDR3 sequence (DNA): TGTGCCAGCAGTTTTTCCACTAGCGATTACGAGCAGTACTTC.

CDR3 DNA sequence: TGCGCCAGCAGCGGAGTTTCTGGGCGACGGACTGAAGCTTTCTTT. Its translation is CASSGVSGRRTEAFF. The chain employs TRBV5-1 and TRBJ1-1; no reliable D call. The CDR3 is 15 amino acids. V lost 4 bases and J 5 bases, leaving 18 bases between the germline ends. Germline loops: CDR1 SGHRS, CDR2 YFSETQ.

The chain links TRBV19 to TRBJ1-5, with D perhaps matching TRBD1 (5 bases). The germline V gene has CDR1 LNHDA and CDR2 SQIVND (reference sequence). The V end lost 5 bases, the J end lost 4 bases, and 15 bases lay between the germline ends. There are 15 residues in the CDR3. CDR3 in amino acids: CASSPSGPINQPQHF. CDR3 bases: TGTGCCAGTAGTCCCTCGGGACCGATAAATCAGCCCCAGCATTTT.

The V and J genes are TRBV15 and TRBJ2-5; 8 bases fit TRBD2. Germline V gene lookup returns CDR1 LNHNV and CDR2 YYDKDF (reference sequence). V was clipped by 5 bases and J by 5 bases; unmatched bases: 7. The length of the CDR3 is 14 residues. The CDR3 bases are TGTGCCACCAGCCCCCGGGGGGGCGGGGAGACCCAGTACTTC. It specifies CATSPRGGGETQYF.

The chain combines TRBV13 with TRBJ1-6; 8 bases match TRBD1. J gave up 8 bases and V 4 bases, and 4 bases lay outside the gene matches. Looked up from germline, CDR1 is PRHDT and CDR2 is FYEKMQ (reference sequence). The CDR3 sequence is 14 residues long. The CDR3 DNA reads as TGTGCCAGCAGCTCGGACAGGGTTTATTCACCCCTCCACTTT. It encodes CASSSDRVYSPLHF.

V is TRBV19 and J is TRBJ1-1, with D unclear. Trimming took 5 bases from V and 2 from J, leaving 9 bases between them. The CDR3 totals 13 residues. In germline, CDR1 is LNHDA, CDR2 SQIVND (reference sequence). This chain's CDR3 is CASSVRGNTEAFF. In DNA, the CDR3 is TGTGCCAGTAGTGTTCGAGGAAACACTGAAGCTTTCTTT.

The V call is TRBV7-7, the J call TRBJ2-2, with 8 bases matching TRBD2. This CDR3 has 13 amino acids. V was clipped by 10 bases and J by 5 bases; unmatched bases: 6. Germline-derived CDR1 and CDR2 are SSHAT and FNYEAQ (reference sequence). The CDR3: CATTGGRTGELFF. Written as DNA, the CDR3 is TGTGCCACCACGGGGGGGCGGACCGGGGAGCTGTTTTTT.

A word on this clone: The junction departs from the called germline gene at one end, perhaps through a read error. The V call is TRBV7-6, the J call TRBJ2-5; D is perhaps TRBD2 (5 bases). Germline lookup yields CDR1 SGHVS and CDR2 FNYEAQ. This CDR3 is 14 amino acids long. The CDR3 is CASSGGFSQQTQYF. The CDR3 region has the DNA TGTGCCAGCAGCGGAGGTTTTTCCCAACAGACCCAGTACTTC.

The chain links TRBV1 to TRBJ2-7; TRBD1 was called by the table and not checked on the DNA. TRBV1 represents a pseudogene. The CDR3 spans 15 residues. This CDR3 is CTSSQDRVGVYEQYF. The CDR3 DNA is TGCACCAGCAGCCAAGACAGGGTAGGAGTTTACGAGCAGTACTTC.

This chain links TRBV6-5 with TRBJ2-5; D unresolved. The CDR3 length is 13 residues. Germline-derived CDR1 and CDR2 are MNHEY and SVGAGI. Trimming shortened V by 6 bases and J by 5 bases, and 13 bases separated the two germline ends. The CDR3 coding sequence is TGTGCCAGCAGAGGGCCCCCTGGGGAGACCCAGTACTTC. This codes for CASRGPPGETQYF.

The rearrangement links TRBV19 to TRBJ2-5; 10 nucleotides agree with TRBD1. The CDR3 loop spans 15 amino acids. The junction had 7 bases not matched to a gene; V was cut back by 5 bases and J by 4 bases. Germline CDR1 is LNHDA and CDR2 is SQIVND (reference sequence). CDR3 coding DNA: TGTGCCAGTAGTCCCGACAGGGGGCTACGAGAGACCCAGTACTTC. It codes for CASSPDRGLRETQYF.

V gene TRBV11-2 combines with J gene TRBJ2-3; TRBD1 agrees at 7 bases. The junction had 3 bases not matched to a gene; V was cut back by 3 bases and J by 6 bases. CDR1 and CDR2 from the germline V gene are SGHAT and FQNNGV. The CDR3 extends over 13 amino acids. CDR3 protein: CASSFDRADTQYF. The DNA of the CDR3 is TGTGCCAGCAGCTTCGACAGGGCTGATACGCAGTATTTT.

The genes are TRBV12-5 and TRBJ1-2; D gene unclear. The CDR3 sequence is 11 residues long. Trimming left V 1 base short and J 10 bases short, with 7 bases between. CDR1 is LGHNT, CDR2 FRNRAP, per germline. The CDR3 loop reads CASGLDNSYTF. For the CDR3, the DNA is TGTGCTAGTGGTTTGGACAACTCCTACACCTTC.

The chain recombines TRBV5-8 with TRBJ2-5; 7 bases are a match to TRBD1. There are 14 residues in the CDR3. Trimming removed 0 bases from V and 2 bases from J; junction bases left unmatched: 1. From germline, CDR1 is SGHTS and CDR2 YDEGEE. Written as DNA, the CDR3 is TGTGCCAGCAGCTTGGGACAGGGACAAGAGACCCAGTACTTC. It codes for CASSLGQGQETQYF.

This clone was seen only once. The gene calls are TRBV7-2 and TRBJ2-1, with 7 bases fitting TRBD2. Germline trimming cut 3 bases from V and 4 bases from J; bases unmatched to any gene: 3. Germline CDR1 and CDR2: SGHTA and FQGNSA. The CDR3 loop spans 14 amino acids. CDR3 nucleotides: TGTGCCAGCAGCTTGACGGGGGGATACAATGAGCAGTTCTTC. Protein sequence: CASSLTGGYNEQFF.

This clone has just a few counts. The V and J genes are TRBV5-6 and TRBJ1-1; D not resolved. CDR1 is SGHDT and CDR2 is YYEEEE in the germline V gene. With 4 bases removed from V and 6 bases from J, the gap between germline ends came to 22 bases. The CDR3 length is 16 residues. CDR3 coding DNA: TGTGCCAGCAGCCAGCGGACTGCCCCCAGGTCCGCTGAAGCTTTCTTT. This codes for CASSQRTAPRSAEAFF.

CDR3 loop: CASSMRGEQYF. Here the CDR3 DNA reads TGTGCCAGTAGTATGCGAGGCGAGCAGTACTTC. The chain links TRBV19 to TRBJ2-7; D call uncertain. The V end was cut by 3 bases, the J end by 6 bases, with 6 bases between. The germline CDR1 and CDR2 sequences are LNHDA and SQIVND (reference sequence). This CDR3 is built from 11 residues. The variable domain in full, completed from reference TRBV19 and TRBJ2-7, reads DGGITQSPKYLFRKEGQNVTLSCEQNLNHDAMYWYRQDPGQGLRLIYYSQIVNDFQKGDIAEGYSVSREKKESFPLTVTSAQKNPTAFYLCASSMRGEQYFGPGTRLTVT.

V and J are TRBV7-9 and TRBJ2-3; a possible D gene is TRBD2 (6 bases). V lost 6 bases and J lost 0, with 7 bases in between. This CDR3 is built from 13 residues. CDR1 SEHNR and CDR2 FQNEAQ come from the germline V gene (reference sequence). The CDR3 reads CASRSGSTDTQYF. The CDR3 DNA reads as TGTGCCAGCAGGAGCGGGAGCACAGATACGCAGTATTTT.

The chain joins TRBV10-1 to TRBJ2-1; D remains ambiguous. Germline values: CDR1 WNHNN, CDR2 SYGVQD (reference sequence). V gave up 4 bases and J gave up 10 bases, with 11 bases separating them. The CDR3 covers 12 residues. The CDR3 sequence: CASSAYLGEQFF. DNA for the CDR3: TGCGCCAGCAGTGCATATCTTGGGGAGCAGTTCTTC.

This clone was recorded a few times. The chain recombines TRBV15 with TRBJ2-1; TRBD2 matches 10 bases. The CDR3 runs to 16 residues. Trimming cost V 0 bases and J 8 bases; bases outside gene matches: 7. From germline, CDR1 is LNHNV and CDR2 YYDKDF (reference sequence). The CDR3 protein is CATSRDLLAGAHEQFF. The CDR3 region has the DNA TGTGCCACCAGCAGAGATCTCCTAGCGGGAGCCCATGAGCAGTTCTTC. The full variable domain, rest sourced from reference TRBV15 and TRBJ2-1, is DAMVIQNPRYQVTQFGKPVTLSCSQTLNHNVMYWYQQKSSQAPKLLFHYYDKDFNNEADTPDNFQSRRPNTSFCFLDIRSPGLGDTAMYLCATSRDLLAGAHEQFFGPGTRLTVL.

The chain couples TRBV5-5 to TRBJ2-1; 7 nucleotides agree with TRBD1. Trimming at V came to 0 bases and at J to 6 bases, leaving 9 bases not matched to a gene. Germline lookup yields CDR1 SGHKS and CDR2 YYEKEE (reference sequence). The CDR3 is 16 amino acids. The CDR3 sequence is CASSLGDRVPTNEQFF. CDR3 nucleotide sequence: TGTGCCAGCAGCTTGGGTGACAGGGTTCCCACCAATGAGCAGTTCTTC. Supplemented by reference TRBV5-5 and TRBJ2-1, the full variable domain reads DAGVTQSPTHLIKTRGQQVTLRCSPISGHKSVSWYQQVLGQGPQFIFQYYEKEERGRGNFPDRFSARQFPNYSSELNVNALLLGDSALYLCASSLGDRVPTNEQFFGPGTRLTVL.

The chain employs TRBV7-9 and TRBJ2-5; 12 nucleotides match TRBD2. The CDR3 is made up of 15 amino acids. The J segment lost 10 bases and the V segment lost 0 bases, leaving 6 bases of the junction unmatched. Germline CDR1 reads SEHNR; CDR2 reads FQNEAQ (reference sequence). CDR3: CASSLALAGGAFQYF. CDR3 nucleotide sequence: TGTGCCAGCAGCTTAGCGCTAGCGGGGGGGGCCTTCCAGTACTTC.

The J gene is TRBJ2-1, the V gene TRBV7-6; D might be TRBD2 (5 bases). Germline values: CDR1 SGHVS, CDR2 FNYEAQ. V shed 5 bases and J shed 8 bases, with 13 bases lying between them. This CDR3 has 13 residues. The CDR3 protein is CASSAGVGDEQFF. In DNA form, the CDR3 reads TGTGCCAGCAGCGCAGGTGTGGGAGATGAGCAGTTCTTC.

The V gene is TRBV10-3, the J gene TRBJ2-1; 10 bases are a match to TRBD2. This CDR3 has 15 residues. Germline CDR1 is ENHRY and CDR2 is SYGVKD. The V segment lost 1 base and the J segment 9 bases; nucleotides outside the gene matches: 6. The DNA for the CDR3 is TGTGCCATCAGTGAGTATAGCGGGAGGCCGGGTGAGCAGTTCTTC. Amino acids: CAISEYSGRPGEQFF.

V is TRBV19 and J is TRBJ1-2, with 9 bases lining up with TRBD1. This CDR3 comprises 14 residues. The junction had 8 bases not matched to a gene; V was cut back by 4 bases and J by 8 bases. Per the germline V gene, CDR1 is LNHDA and CDR2 is SQIVND (reference sequence). The DNA of the CDR3 is TGTGCCAGTAGTACGAACCCGGGACAGGGAGGCTACACCTTC. Protein: CASSTNPGQGGYTF.